This T cell receptor (beta chain) was observed in a study of shared clonotypes between healthy human individuals. Broader study findings: Among the subsets, naive ones generally showed larger estimated richness than memory ones. Clonotype sharing across four donors was observed for 4% to 6.5% of naive CD4 clonotypes.

To note about this clone: Its antigen is not identified.

The CDR3 spans 15 residues. V lost 6 bases to trimming and J lost 7 bases, with 18 bases between them. The germline V gene has CDR1 LNHDA and CDR2 SQIVND (reference sequence). Here immunoSEQ multiplex PCR was the method, and the copy in TCRdb shows in-frame clones only, minus some. In the table there are over a million clones, around 97% of which are singletons. Sample: naive CD4+ T cells sorted from blood. As to subset: CD45RA+ positively selected. The chain uses TRBV19 and TRBJ2-2; no definite D call. This receptor was taken from a man aged 25 to 45 in good health. The chain's CDR3 is CASRSQNGFFGELFF. Written as DNA, the CDR3 is TGTGCCAGTAGATCACAGAACGGTTTCTTCGGGGAGCTGTTTTTT.